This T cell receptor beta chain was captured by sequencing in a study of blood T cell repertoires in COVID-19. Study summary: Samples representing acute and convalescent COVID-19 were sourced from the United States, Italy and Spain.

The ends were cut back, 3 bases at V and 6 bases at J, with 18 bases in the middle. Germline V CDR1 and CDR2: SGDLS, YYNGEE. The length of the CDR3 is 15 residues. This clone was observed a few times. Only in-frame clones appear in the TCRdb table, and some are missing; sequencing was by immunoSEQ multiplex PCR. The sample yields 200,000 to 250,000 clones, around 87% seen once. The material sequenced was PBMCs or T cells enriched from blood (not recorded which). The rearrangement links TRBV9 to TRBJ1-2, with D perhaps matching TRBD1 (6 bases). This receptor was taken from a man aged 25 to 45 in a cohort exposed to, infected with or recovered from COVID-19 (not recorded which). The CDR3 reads CASSDSTGSRDGYTF. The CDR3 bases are TGTGCCAGCAGCGATTCCACAGGGTCAAGGGATGGCTACACCTTC. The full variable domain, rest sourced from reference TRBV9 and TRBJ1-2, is DSGVTQTPKHLITATGQRVTLRCSPRSGDLSVYWYQQSLDQGLQFLIQYYNGEERAKGNILERFSAQQFPDLHSELNLSSLELGDSALYFCASSDSTGSRDGYTFGSGTRLTVV.